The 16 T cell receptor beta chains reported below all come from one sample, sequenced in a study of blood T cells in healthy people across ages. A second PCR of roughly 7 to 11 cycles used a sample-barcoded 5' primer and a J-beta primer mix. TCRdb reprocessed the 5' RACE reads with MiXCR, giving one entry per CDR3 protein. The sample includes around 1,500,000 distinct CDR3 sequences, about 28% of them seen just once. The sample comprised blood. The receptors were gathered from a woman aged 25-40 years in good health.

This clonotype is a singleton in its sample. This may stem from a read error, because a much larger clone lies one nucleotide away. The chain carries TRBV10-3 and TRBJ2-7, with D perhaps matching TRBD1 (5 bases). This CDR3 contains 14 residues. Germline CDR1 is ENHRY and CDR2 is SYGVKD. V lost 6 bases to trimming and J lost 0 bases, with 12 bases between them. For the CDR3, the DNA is TGTGCCATCAGAGGACAAGAGTCCTCCTACGAGCAGTACGTC. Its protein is CAIRGQESSYEQYV.

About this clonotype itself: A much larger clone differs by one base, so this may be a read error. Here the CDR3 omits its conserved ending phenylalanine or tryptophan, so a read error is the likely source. In nucleotides, the CDR3 is TGTGCCAGCCATGGACTAGTCCCTTACGAGCAGTACATC. This translates into CASHGLVPYEQYI. This chain links TRBV5-5 with TRBJ2-1; 7 bases line up with TRBD2. The J call could be wrong; TRBJ2-7 is a better fit for the DNA end. Germline assignment: CDR1 SGHKS and CDR2 YYEKEE (reference sequence). This CDR3 is 13 amino acids long.

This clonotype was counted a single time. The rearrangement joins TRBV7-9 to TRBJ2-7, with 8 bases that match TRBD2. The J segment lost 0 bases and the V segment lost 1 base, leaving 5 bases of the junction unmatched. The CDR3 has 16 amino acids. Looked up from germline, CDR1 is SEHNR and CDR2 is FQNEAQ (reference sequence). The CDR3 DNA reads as TGTGCCAGCAGCTTAGATCTAGCGGGTAACTCCTACGAGCAGTACTTC. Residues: CASSLDLAGNSYEQYF.

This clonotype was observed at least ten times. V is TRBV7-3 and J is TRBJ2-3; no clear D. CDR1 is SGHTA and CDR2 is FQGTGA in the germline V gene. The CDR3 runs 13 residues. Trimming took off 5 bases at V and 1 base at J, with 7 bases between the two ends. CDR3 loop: CASSTSRTDTQYF. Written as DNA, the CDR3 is TGTGCCAGCAGCACGAGCCGCACAGATACGCAGTATTTT.

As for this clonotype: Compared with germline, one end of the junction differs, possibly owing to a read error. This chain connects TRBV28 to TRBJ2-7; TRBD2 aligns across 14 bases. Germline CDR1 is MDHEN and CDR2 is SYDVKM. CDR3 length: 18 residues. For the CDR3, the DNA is TGTGCCGGCAGTTCCCTATCTGGACTAGCGGGGGGAGCCTACGAGCAGTACTTC. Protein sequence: CAGSSLSGLAGGAYEQYF.

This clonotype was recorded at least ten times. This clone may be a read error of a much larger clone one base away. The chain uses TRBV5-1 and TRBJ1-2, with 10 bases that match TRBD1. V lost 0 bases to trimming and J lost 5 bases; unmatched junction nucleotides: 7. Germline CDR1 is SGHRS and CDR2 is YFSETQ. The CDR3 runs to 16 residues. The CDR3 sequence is CASSLGHRDRGYGYTF. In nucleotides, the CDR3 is TGCGCCAGCAGCTTGGGACATCGGGACAGGGGATATGGCTACACCTTC.

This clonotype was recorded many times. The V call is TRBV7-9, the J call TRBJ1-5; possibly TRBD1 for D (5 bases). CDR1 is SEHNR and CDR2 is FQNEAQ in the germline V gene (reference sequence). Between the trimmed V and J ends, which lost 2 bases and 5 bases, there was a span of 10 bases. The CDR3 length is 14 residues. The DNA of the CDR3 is TGTGCCAGCAGCTTACAGGGACGCGATCAGCCCCAGCATTTT. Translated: CASSLQGRDQPQHF.

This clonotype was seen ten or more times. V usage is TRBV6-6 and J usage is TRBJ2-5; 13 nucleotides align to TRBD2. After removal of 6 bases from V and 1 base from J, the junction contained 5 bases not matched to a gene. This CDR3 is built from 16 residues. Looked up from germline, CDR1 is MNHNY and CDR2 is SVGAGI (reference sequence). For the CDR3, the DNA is TGTGCCAGCAGCGGACTAGCGGGGGCCGTCCAAGAGACCCAGTACTTC. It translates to CASSGLAGAVQETQYF.

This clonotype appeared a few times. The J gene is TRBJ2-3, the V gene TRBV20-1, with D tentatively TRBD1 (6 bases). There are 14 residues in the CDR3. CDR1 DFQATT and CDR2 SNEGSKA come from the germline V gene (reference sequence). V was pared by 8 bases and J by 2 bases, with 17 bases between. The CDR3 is CSSSVWGLTDTQYF. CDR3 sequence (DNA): TGCAGTTCCTCGGTCTGGGGGCTCACAGATACGCAGTATTTT.

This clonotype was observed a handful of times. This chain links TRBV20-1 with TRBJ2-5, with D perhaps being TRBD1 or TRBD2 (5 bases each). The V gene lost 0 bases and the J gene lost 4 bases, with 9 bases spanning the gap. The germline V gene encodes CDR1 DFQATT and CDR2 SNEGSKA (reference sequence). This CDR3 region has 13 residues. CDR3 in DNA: TGCAGTGCTAGAGATCCGAGGGGAGAGACCCAGTACTTC. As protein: CSARDPRGETQYF.

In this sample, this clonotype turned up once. The CDR3 bases are TGTGCCAGCAGTGCCCTGCAAGGGCCTGGGGACACTGAAGCTTTCTTT. It codes for CASSALQGPGDTEAFF. The chain employs TRBV25-1 and TRBJ1-1; D ambiguous. Germline values: CDR1 MGHDK, CDR2 SYGVNS. V was cut by 4 bases and J by 3 bases, with 18 bases left in between. This CDR3 spans 16 amino acids. The full variable domain, in which reference TRBV25-1 and TRBJ1-1 provide the parts outside the CDR3, is EADIYQTPRYLVIGTGKKITLECSQTMGHDKMYWYQQDPGMELHLIHYSYGVNSTEKGDLSSESTVSRIRTEHFPLTLESARPSHTSQYLCASSALQGPGDTEAFFGQGTRLTVV.

The CDR3 sequence is CASSLDAWGNQPQHF. The CDR3 DNA sequence: TGTGCCAGCAGCTTAGATGCTTGGGGCAATCAGCCCCAGCATTTT. This chain links TRBV7-2 with TRBJ1-5; no reliable D call. The length of the CDR3 is 15 residues. V lost 1 base to trimming and J lost 2 bases, with 9 bases between them. Germline V lookup: CDR1 SGHTA, CDR2 FQGNSA. The complete variable domain, with remaining parts taken from reference TRBV7-2 and TRBJ1-5, reads GAGVSQSPSNKVTEKGKDVELRCDPISGHTALYWYRQSLGQGLEFLIYFQGNSAPDKSGLPSDRFSAERTGGSVSTLTIQRTQQEDSAVYLCASSLDAWGNQPQHFGDGTRLSIL.

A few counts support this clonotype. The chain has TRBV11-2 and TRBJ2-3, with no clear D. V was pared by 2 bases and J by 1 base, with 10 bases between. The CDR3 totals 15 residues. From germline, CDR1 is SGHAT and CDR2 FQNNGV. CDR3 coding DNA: TGTGCCAGCAGCTTAAGGTCCCTAGGCACAGATACGCAGTATTTT. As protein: CASSLRSLGTDTQYF.

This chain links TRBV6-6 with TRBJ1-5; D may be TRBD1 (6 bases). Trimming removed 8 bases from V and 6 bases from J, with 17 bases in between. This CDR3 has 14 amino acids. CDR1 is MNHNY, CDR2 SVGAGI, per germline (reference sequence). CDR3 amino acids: CASQREQGGQPQHF. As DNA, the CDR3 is TGTGCCAGCCAGAGGGAACAGGGAGGTCAGCCCCAGCATTTT.

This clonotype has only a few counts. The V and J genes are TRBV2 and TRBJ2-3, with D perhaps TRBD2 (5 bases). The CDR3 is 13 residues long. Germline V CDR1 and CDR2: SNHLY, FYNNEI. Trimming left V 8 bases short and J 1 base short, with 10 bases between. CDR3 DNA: TGTGCCAGCGTTTCCGGGGGCACAGATACGCAGTATTTT. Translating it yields CASVSGGTDTQYF.

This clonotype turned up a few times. CDR3 protein: CASSSRGTNSPLHF. As DNA, the CDR3 is TGTGCCAGCAGTTCCCGGGGGACGAATTCACCCCTCCACTTT. The chain joins TRBV28 to TRBJ1-6, with TRBD1 as a possible D gene (5 bases). The CDR3 runs 14 residues. Between the trimmed V and J ends, which lost 4 bases and 7 bases, there was a span of 11 bases. Germline assignment: CDR1 MDHEN and CDR2 SYDVKM.